This entry lists 24 T cell receptor beta chains sequenced from one sample in a study of T cell responses to AZD1222 COVID-19 vaccine. Data came from immunoSEQ multiplex PCR; TCRdb stores just in-frame clones and leaves some out. The repertoire holds about 120,000 clones, with about 90% as singletons. The sample in question was peripheral blood, obtained on day 0 of AZD1222 vaccination. These receptors were obtained from an adult in good health.

The V gene is TRBV3-1 (or the pseudogene TRBV3-2), the J gene TRBJ2-5, with 11 bases aligning to TRBD2. J lost 7 bases, V lost 0 bases, and 10 bases had no gene match. Germline assignment: CDR1 LGHDT and CDR2 YNNKEL (reference sequence). The CDR3 spans 17 residues. The CDR3 spells CASSQEASGGLRRTQYF. CDR3 in DNA: TGTGCCAGCAGCCAAGAGGCTAGCGGGGGGCTGCGACGGACCCAGTACTTC.

The V and J genes are TRBV30 and TRBJ1-2; 7 bases map to TRBD1. The CDR3 is 15 residues long. V shed 1 base, J shed 6 bases, and the junction held 11 bases outside the gene matches. The germline CDR1 and CDR2 sequences are GTSNPN and SVGIG (reference sequence). The CDR3 protein is CAWSGAGTARDGYTF. The CDR3 DNA follows: TGTGCCTGGAGTGGGGCCGGGACAGCGAGAGATGGCTACACCTTC.

The chain uses TRBV30 and TRBJ1-5; D is unresolved. V gave up 0 bases and J gave up 1 base, with 13 bases separating them. This CDR3 has 16 amino acids. Germline-derived CDR1 and CDR2 are GTSNPN and SVGIG (reference sequence). The DNA for the CDR3 is TGTGCCTGGAGTGTTGGAGGCGGAGGCAGCAATCAGCCCCAGCATTTT. This codes for CAWSVGGGGSNQPQHF.

The genes are TRBV30 and TRBJ1-1; 7 bases are a match to TRBD1. Germline V gene sequence: CDR1 GTSNPN, CDR2 SVGIG (reference sequence). V was pared by 0 bases and J by 5 bases, with 6 bases of the junction left unmatched. The CDR3 loop spans 14 amino acids. CDR3 nucleotide sequence: TGTGCCTGGAGTGTGCTGACAGGGCAGACTGAAGCTTTCTTT. Residues: CAWSVLTGQTEAFF.

The CDR3 DNA sequence: TGCGCCAGCAGCATGGAGGGTATCGAAGAGACCCAGTACTTC. Translated, it gives CASSMEGIEETQYF. The chain carries TRBV5-1 and TRBJ2-5; the D gene is possibly TRBD2 (6 bases). V dropped 4 bases and J dropped 3 bases, with 13 bases sitting between them. Germline-derived CDR1 and CDR2 are SGHRS and YFSETQ. The CDR3 runs 14 residues.

This clone showed up just a few times. This chain uses TRBV4-2 with TRBJ2-5, with 7 bases matching TRBD1. CDR1 is LGHNA, CDR2 YNFKEQ, per germline. This CDR3 comprises 15 residues. Trimming removed 1 base from V and 5 bases from J; junction bases left unmatched: 7. Here the CDR3 reads CASSQVATGKETQYF. CDR3 DNA sequence: TGTGCCAGCAGCCAAGTAGCGACAGGGAAGGAGACCCAGTACTTC.

With regard to this clone: The sample contains more than one DNA sequence encoding this CDR3. CDR3 in DNA: TGTGCCAGCAGCCAAGGCATGAACACTGAAGCTTTCTTT. Translating gives CASSQGMNTEAFF. The gene calls are TRBV14 and TRBJ1-1; D is unresolved. The V gene lost 1 base and the J gene lost 0 bases, with 3 bases spanning the gap. Germline CDR1 and CDR2: SGHDN and FVKESK. The CDR3 is 13 amino acids.

The chain combines TRBV9 with TRBJ1-6; the D gene is possibly TRBD1 (6 bases). The germline V and J ends were trimmed by 2 bases and 5 bases, with 11 bases remaining between them. The V gene's germline CDR1 is SGDLS and CDR2 YYNGEE. The CDR3 extends over 15 amino acids. The DNA for the CDR3 is TGTGCCAGCAGCGTCAGGGGACGTGATAATTCACCCCTCCACTTT. Translation: CASSVRGRDNSPLHF.

The V call is TRBV6-4, the J call TRBJ2-7, with D possibly matching TRBD2 (6 bases). V was trimmed by 3 bases and J by 3 bases, leaving 12 bases between them. The CDR3 runs 14 residues. In germline, CDR1 is MRHNA, CDR2 SNTAGT. The CDR3 loop is CASSESPGGYEQYF. CDR3 coding DNA: TGTGCCAGCAGTGAATCCCCCGGGGGCTACGAGCAGTACTTC.

The chain couples TRBV2 to TRBJ1-5; 9 bases line up with TRBD1. The CDR3 has 15 residues. Losses at the gene ends were 3 bases for V and 4 bases for J; bases not matched to a gene: 4. Germline CDR1 SNHLY, CDR2 FYNNEI. In DNA form, the CDR3 reads TGTGCCAGCAGTGATACAGGGGGCTGGAATCAGCCCCAGCATTTT. It encodes CASSDTGGWNQPQHF.

The gene calls are TRBV9 and TRBJ2-1; 8 bases map to TRBD1. J lost 3 bases, V lost 7 bases, and 9 bases had no gene match. The CDR3 runs 15 residues. CDR1 and CDR2 from the germline V gene are SGDLS and YYNGEE. CDR3 bases: TGTGCCAGCCGCCGGGGACAGGACCTCTACAATGAGCAGTTCTTC. Translation: CASRRGQDLYNEQFF.

This clone showed up just once. The chain recombines TRBV7-9 with TRBJ2-3, with 8 bases identical to TRBD2. CDR1 and CDR2 from the germline V gene are SEHNR and FQNEAQ (reference sequence). The length of the CDR3 is 13 residues. The CDR3, as DNA: TGTTGCGGGGGGACCGAGGGAGCAGATACGCAGTATTTT. Its protein product is CCGGTEGADTQYF. Full variable domain (missing parts from reference TRBV7-9 and TRBJ2-3): DTGVSQNPRHKITKRGQNVTFRCDPISEHNRLYWYRQTLGQGPEFLTYFQNEAQLEKSRLLSDRFSAERPKGSFSTLEIQRTEQGDSAMYLCCGGTEGADTQYFGPGTRLTVL.

V and J are TRBV5-1 and TRBJ1-1, with TRBD1 matching over 7 bases. The V and J ends lost 0 bases and 5 bases, in that order; junction bases with no gene match: 4. The CDR3 length is 14 residues. Germline loops: CDR1 SGHRS, CDR2 YFSETQ. The CDR3 DNA reads TGCGCCAGCAGCTTGGCCGACAGGGAAACTGAAGCTTTCTTT. It translates to CASSLADRETEAFF.

This sequence joins TRBV18 and TRBJ1-1; 9 bases are shared with TRBD1. CDR1 KGHSH and CDR2 LQKENI come from the germline V gene. The CDR3 contains 16 residues. The J segment lost 2 bases and the V segment lost 1 base, leaving 5 bases of the junction unmatched. DNA of the CDR3: TGTGCCAGCTCACCACAAACGGGACAGGGAAACACTGAAGCTTTCTTT. It encodes CASSPQTGQGNTEAFF.

This sequence joins TRBV9 and TRBJ2-7; tentative D call: TRBD1 (5 bases). The germline V gene encodes CDR1 SGDLS and CDR2 YYNGEE. V lost 3 bases, J lost 6 bases, and 19 bases lay in between. The CDR3 contains 15 residues. The CDR3 sequence: CASSATGVGLSEQYF. The CDR3 region has the DNA TGTGCCAGCAGCGCCACAGGAGTGGGTTTGAGCGAGCAGTACTTC.

The chain joins TRBV30 to TRBJ1-1; D is perhaps TRBD1 (5 bases). CDR3 size: 13 residues. V lost 0 bases, J lost 5 bases, and 10 bases lay in between. Germline CDR1 reads GTSNPN; CDR2 reads SVGIG (reference sequence). The CDR3 loop reads CAWSVQDGTEAFF. In DNA, the CDR3 is TGTGCCTGGAGTGTACAGGATGGTACTGAAGCTTTCTTT.

The rearrangement links TRBV5-5 to TRBJ2-7; TRBD1 agrees at 7 bases. This CDR3 is built from 14 residues. The germline CDR1 and CDR2 sequences are SGHKS and YYEKEE (reference sequence). V lost 5 bases and J lost 5; bases outside the gene matches: 10. CDR3: CASRRTGTDHEQYF. The CDR3 DNA follows: TGTGCCAGCAGGCGAACAGGGACAGACCACGAGCAGTACTTC.

The V gene is TRBV11-2, the J gene TRBJ1-2, with TRBD1 as a possible D gene (5 bases). Germline-derived CDR1 and CDR2 are SGHAT and FQNNGV. The CDR3 consists of 15 residues. Trimming removed 5 bases from V and 2 bases from J, with 15 bases in between. CDR3 DNA sequence: TGTGCCAGCAGCGAAAATCGCAGGGTCAACTATGGCTACACCTTC. It is translated as CASSENRRVNYGYTF.

The J gene is TRBJ1-1, the V gene TRBV7-2; D unclear. Germline-derived CDR1 and CDR2 are SGHTA and FQGNSA. The CDR3 loop spans 17 amino acids. V was shortened by 0 bases and J by 0 bases, with 14 bases between the two germline ends. In DNA, the CDR3 is TGTGCCAGCAGCTTAGCGACATCTTTATACATGAACACTGAAGCTTTCTTT. It codes for CASSLATSLYMNTEAFF.

This chain uses TRBV7-9 with TRBJ2-1; the match to TRBD1 covers 9 bases. V lost 3 bases to trimming and J lost 8 bases; unmatched junction nucleotides: 11. Germline CDR1 is SEHNR and CDR2 is FQNEAQ (reference sequence). The CDR3 runs to 16 residues. CDR3 DNA: TGTGCCAGCAGCTTGCTACGGACAGGGGATGGCGATGAGCAGTTCTTC. Translated, it gives CASSLLRTGDGDEQFF.

The J gene is TRBJ1-2, the V gene TRBV28; D remains unclear. This CDR3 has 15 amino acids. CDR1 MDHEN and CDR2 SYDVKM come from the germline V gene. Deletions cut 6 bases from V and 3 bases from J, with 17 bases between. In DNA form, the CDR3 reads TGTGCCAGCAGCGGGCCCGACCCTCGGGACTATGGCTACACCTTC. It yields the protein CASSGPDPRDYGYTF.

The rearrangement uses TRBV5-1 and TRBJ2-5; D uncertain. The germline V gene encodes CDR1 SGHRS and CDR2 YFSETQ. The CDR3 is 13 residues long. V shed 5 bases and J shed 4 bases, with 12 bases lying between them. The CDR3 nucleotides are TGCGCCAGCAGTTCGGACGTAGGAGAGACCCAGTACTTC. It yields the protein CASSSDVGETQYF.

This clone was seen more than once but under ten times. This chain links TRBV3-1 (or the pseudogene TRBV3-2) with TRBJ1-1; 8 bases agree with TRBD1. The CDR3 runs 17 residues. Germline-derived CDR1 and CDR2 are LGHDT and YNNKEL (reference sequence). V was clipped by 0 bases and J by 5 bases; unmatched bases: 11. This CDR3 reads CASSQDRGAGGLTEAFF. As DNA, the CDR3 is TGTGCCAGCAGCCAAGATCGGGGAGCAGGGGGCTTGACTGAAGCTTTCTTT.

J is TRBJ1-2 and V is TRBV28, with TRBD1 matching over 10 bases. This CDR3 is 15 amino acids long. CDR1 MDHEN and CDR2 SYDVKM come from the germline V gene. Germline trimming cut 5 bases from V and 8 bases from J; bases unmatched to any gene: 11. CDR3 nucleotides: TGTGCCAGCAGTCCTCAGACAGGGGGCGCTTGGGGCTACACCTTC. This gives the protein CASSPQTGGAWGYTF.